This T cell receptor beta chain came from a study of T cells in Graves' hyperthyroidism and ophthalmopathy. Using RNA transcripts as the source, TCR beta CDR3 regions were amplified. The TCR CDR3 first-round RT-PCR relied on the HTBI primer set. MiXCR was run by TCRdb on the multiplex PCR reads, yielding one entry per CDR3 protein. The repertoire holds around 560,000 distinct CDR3 sequences, with over 15% as singletons. J lost 4 bases, V lost 1 base, and 3 bases had no gene match. The CDR3 is made up of 15 amino acids. Germline V lookup: CDR1 SGHAT, CDR2 FQNNGV. Sequencing was carried out using blood. The chain has TRBV11-2 and TRBJ2-1; 8 nucleotides agree with TRBD2. The sequence came from a woman under 30 with Graves' hyperthyroidism. CDR3 loop: CASSLVVAGYNEQFF. CDR3 nucleotide sequence: TGTGCCAGCAGCTTAGTGGTAGCGGGATACAATGAGCAGTTCTTC. Full variable domain (rest looked up from reference TRBV11-2 and TRBJ2-1): EAGVAQSPRYKIIEKRQSVAFWCNPISGHATLYWYQQILGQGPKLLIQFQNNGVVDDSQLPKDRFSAERLKGVDSTLKIQPAKLEDSAVYLCASSLVVAGYNEQFFGPGTRLTVL.